Included here is one T cell receptor beta chain sequence, with context. Its antigen is not yet known. Base qualities are not provided; no much larger clone lies one nucleotide away. This entry belongs to a study of T cell changes during pregnancy in multiple sclerosis (dated by TCRdb to about 2019). In the study overall: The study looked at changes in the T cell repertoire across pregnancy in women with multiple sclerosis.

Libraries came from the immunoSEQ multiplex PCR assay. The table was pulled from immuneACCESS by TCRdb, which kept in-frame rearrangements only. Such tables lose some clones; where checked, under half of the loss comes from unresolved V genes, and the rest has no known cause. This sample holds 75,000 to 80,000 clones; under 95% were observed only once. Just over 2.5% of the sample lies in the top ten. Here V drops 2 bases and J drops 4 bases, and the junction holds 2 bases not matched to any gene. CDR1 MNHEY and CDR2 SMNVEV were looked up in the germline V gene (reference sequence). Reading from cysteine to phenylalanine, the CDR3 counts 14 amino acids. Only CDR3 DNA remains: 42 bases, in frame from the first base.

The sequence came from a female donor in good health, enrolled as a control in a pregnancy study. The material sequenced was peripheral blood, taken after pregnancy. The chain is assembled from TRBV27 and TRBJ2-5; TRBD2 fits 9 bases in the junction. This receptor has the CDR3 CASSLQLAGETQYF. The DNA sequence is given as TGTGCCAGCAGTTTACAACTAGCGGGAGAGACCCAGTACTTC.